A single sample gave rise to the 21 T cell receptor beta chains below, sequenced in a study of blood T cell repertoires in COVID-19 (dated by TCRdb to about 2020). Libraries were built with the immunoSEQ multiplex PCR assay. TCRdb provides this immuneACCESS table in a form limited to in-frame rearrangements. Some clones are lacking; in checked studies, under half of them reflect an unresolved V gene, and why the rest are absent is not known. In all, the sample holds about 180,000 clones, and about 89% of those were seen once. Of the sample, around 1.9% is held by the ten largest clones. Sequencing was done on a sample of peripheral blood. The source is a man aged 18-30 years who had recovered from COVID-19.

This chain links TRBV4-2 with TRBJ2-3; tentatively, D is TRBD2 (5 bases). Germline V gene lookup returns CDR1 LGHNA and CDR2 YNFKEQ. The germline V and J ends were trimmed by 0 bases and 2 bases, with 15 bases remaining between them. The CDR3 sequence is 17 residues long. The CDR3 bases are TGTGCCAGCAGCCAAGATTCGAGGAGAGCGGACACAGATACGCAGTATTTT. Protein: CASSQDSRRADTDTQYF.

The genes are TRBV6-5 and TRBJ2-7; TRBD1 matches 8 bases. The CDR3 loop spans 14 amino acids. Per germline, CDR1 MNHEY and CDR2 SVGAGI. Germline trimming cut 6 bases from V and 2 bases from J; bases unmatched to any gene: 6. This CDR3 is CASSRRGPTYEQYF. The CDR3 coding sequence is TGTGCCAGCAGCCGCAGGGGGCCAACCTACGAGCAGTACTTC.

A single count supports this clone. The chain uses TRBV5-8 and TRBJ1-2; tentative D call: TRBD1 (5 bases). V shed 7 bases and J shed 0 bases, with 10 bases lying between them. CDR1 SGHTS and CDR2 YDEGEE come from the germline V gene. CDR3 length: 13 residues. The CDR3 spells CASGAGPNYGYTF. CDR3 bases: TGTGCCAGCGGGGCAGGGCCTAACTATGGCTACACCTTC. Filled out from reference TRBV5-8 and TRBJ1-2, the complete variable domain reads EAGVTQSPTHLIKTRGQQATLRCSPISGHTSVYWYQQALGLGLQFLLWYDEGEERNRGNFPPRFSGRQFPNYSSELNVNALELEDSALYLCASGAGPNYGYTFGSGTRLTVV.

The gene calls are TRBV9 and TRBJ2-1, with a weak D call TRBD2 (6 bases). CDR1 and CDR2 (germline): SGDLS, YYNGEE. The CDR3 runs 14 residues. V lost 4 bases, J lost 8 bases, and 16 bases lay in between. The CDR3 loop reads CASSPRDSGDEQFF. The CDR3 bases are TGTGCCAGCAGCCCTAGGGACTCTGGGGATGAGCAGTTCTTC.

The V gene is TRBV15, the J gene TRBJ2-7, with 7 bases lining up with TRBD2. The V and J ends lost 4 bases and 5 bases, in that order; junction bases with no gene match: 8. Per germline, CDR1 LNHNV and CDR2 YYDKDF (reference sequence). The CDR3 runs 14 residues. CDR3 coding DNA: TGTGCCACCAGCAAGCAGGGAGGGTCGGACGAGCAGTACTTC. Translated: CATSKQGGSDEQYF.

The chain joins TRBV6-2 or TRBV6-3 to TRBJ2-1; maybe TRBD2 (5 bases). The CDR3 loop spans 12 amino acids. V lost 5 bases, J lost 10 bases, and 12 bases lay in between. Germline V gene lookup returns CDR1 MNHEY and CDR2 SVGEGT. CDR3 region: CASSDEREEQFF. CDR3 nucleotide sequence: TGTGCCAGCAGTGATGAAAGGGAGGAGCAGTTCTTC.

The chain is built from TRBV5-1 and TRBJ2-7; D may be TRBD1 (5 bases). The CDR3 runs 15 residues. Germline lookup yields CDR1 SGHRS and CDR2 YFSETQ. The V gene lost 0 bases and the J gene lost 2 bases, with 12 bases spanning the gap. The CDR3 here is CASSLGAGIAYEQYF. The CDR3 DNA reads TGCGCCAGCAGCTTGGGGGCAGGGATCGCCTACGAGCAGTACTTC.

The rearrangement uses TRBV7-3 and TRBJ1-6, with a tentative D call TRBD1 (5 bases). V was trimmed by 2 bases and J by 9 bases, leaving 11 bases between them. Germline V gene lookup returns CDR1 SGHTA and CDR2 FQGTGA. The CDR3 is 14 amino acids. The CDR3 nucleotides are TGTGCCAGCAGCTTAGGGGCGGCCAGTTCACCCCTCCACTTT. This encodes CASSLGAASSPLHF.

This clone was seen more than once but under ten times. This chain links TRBV19 with TRBJ1-5; TRBD1 aligns across 9 bases. Germline lookup yields CDR1 LNHDA and CDR2 SQIVND (reference sequence). The CDR3 has 14 amino acids. The ends lost 6 bases at V and 7 bases at J; junction bases unmatched: 7. CDR3: CASRTGQGSQPQHF. As DNA, the CDR3 is TGTGCCAGTAGAACCGGACAGGGGTCGCAGCCCCAGCATTTT.

The CDR3 nucleotides are TGTGCCACCTCCCCGGCGGGAGCTAACTATGGCTACACCTTC. Its protein is CATSPAGANYGYTF. This chain links TRBV7-9 with TRBJ1-2; D is ambiguous. Germline values: CDR1 SEHNR, CDR2 FQNEAQ (reference sequence). The germline V and J ends were trimmed by 10 bases and 0 bases, with 15 bases remaining between them. The length of the CDR3 is 14 residues.

V is TRBV5-1 and J is TRBJ2-2, with 7 nucleotides matching TRBD2. Germline CDR1 is SGHRS and CDR2 is YFSETQ. The V segment lost 4 bases and the J segment 9 bases; nucleotides outside the gene matches: 9. The CDR3 sequence is 14 residues long. CDR3: CASSLLRGSRELFF. The CDR3 region has the DNA TGCGCCAGCAGCCTTCTCCGCGGGAGCAGGGAGCTGTTTTTT.

The gene calls are TRBV7-6 and TRBJ2-5, with TRBD2 matching 7 bases. CDR3 size: 14 residues. V shed 5 bases, J shed 7 bases, and the junction held 10 bases outside the gene matches. The germline CDR1 and CDR2 sequences are SGHVS and FNYEAQ. CDR3 residues: CASSGLGGGVTQYF. The CDR3 coding sequence is TGTGCCAGCAGCGGACTTGGGGGAGGGGTGACCCAGTACTTC.

This clone was observed once. The gene calls are TRBV19 and TRBJ1-3; 7 nucleotides match TRBD1. The germline V gene encodes CDR1 LNHDA and CDR2 SQIVND (reference sequence). V shed 6 bases, J shed 0 bases, and the junction held 2 bases outside the gene matches. This CDR3 is 14 amino acids long. Here the CDR3 reads CASRRDSSGNTIYF. CDR3 in DNA: TGTGCCAGTAGAAGGGACAGCTCTGGAAACACCATATATTTT.

This sequence joins TRBV14 and TRBJ2-3; D may be TRBD1 (5 bases). The CDR3 sequence is 16 residues long. V lost 1 base to trimming and J lost 2 bases, with 13 bases between them. Germline CDR1 is SGHDN and CDR2 is FVKESK. The DNA of the CDR3 is TGTGCCAGCAGCCAAGGTGTGCAGGGCTCCACAGATACGCAGTATTTT. As protein: CASSQGVQGSTDTQYF.

The V call is TRBV29-1, the J call TRBJ1-6; D is perhaps TRBD1 (5 bases). The germline CDR1 and CDR2 sequences are SQVTM and ANQGSEA. The CDR3 runs to 14 residues. Trimming left V 4 bases short and J 11 bases short, with 18 bases between. The CDR3: CSVGQGQDRTPLHF. In nucleotides, the CDR3 is TGCAGCGTTGGGCAAGGGCAAGACAGAACACCCCTCCACTTT.

The V call is TRBV2, the J call TRBJ1-4; 10 nucleotides agree with TRBD1. The CDR3 sequence is 15 residues long. V lost 6 bases and J lost 5; bases outside the gene matches: 6. Germline V gene data show CDR1 as SNHLY and CDR2 as FYNNEI. Here the CDR3 reads CASRDRGLENEKLFF. The CDR3 region has the DNA TGTGCCAGCAGAGACAGGGGGCTGGAGAATGAAAAACTGTTTTTT.

Written as DNA, the CDR3 is TGTGCCAGCAGCCCCGACCCCACTAGCGGGAGAAGAGAGACCCAGTACTTC. Translated: CASSPDPTSGRRETQYF. The rearrangement joins TRBV7-6 to TRBJ2-5; 11 positions agree with TRBD2. Germline CDR1 reads SGHVS; CDR2 reads FNYEAQ. Unmatched junction bases numbered 12, after V lost 5 bases and J lost 4 bases. The CDR3 sequence is 17 residues long.

This sequence joins TRBV7-2 and TRBJ1-5; D remains ambiguous. V was cut by 1 base and J by 7 bases, with 8 bases left in between. CDR1 and CDR2 from the germline V gene are SGHTA and FQGNSA. This CDR3 is 13 amino acids long. The CDR3 is CASSLGQIQPQHF. The CDR3 bases are TGTGCCAGCAGCTTAGGACAAATACAGCCCCAGCATTTT. Looking up the rest from reference TRBV7-2 and TRBJ1-5 gives the full variable domain: GAGVSQSPSNKVTEKGKDVELRCDPISGHTALYWYRQSLGQGLEFLIYFQGNSAPDKSGLPSDRFSAERTGGSVSTLTIQRTQQEDSAVYLCASSLGQIQPQHFGDGTRLSIL.

This clone came up a few times. The chain combines TRBV6-5 with TRBJ1-5; TRBD1 matches at 7 bases. V was pared by 0 bases and J by 3 bases, with 2 bases of the junction left unmatched. Germline CDR1 and CDR2: MNHEY and SVGAGI. This CDR3 has 15 residues. CDR3 bases: TGTGCCAGCAGTTACTCGCAGGGGGTCAATCAGCCCCAGCATTTT. Protein: CASSYSQGVNQPQHF.

V and J are TRBV12-5 and TRBJ1-2; D remains unclear. Trimming pared 3 bases from V and 3 bases from J, leaving 11 bases between. CDR3 length: 14 amino acids. Per the germline V gene, CDR1 is LGHNT and CDR2 is FRNRAP. CDR3 DNA: TGTGCTAGTGGTTTACGCCCCGGAGACTATGGCTACACCTTC. Amino acid sequence: CASGLRPGDYGYTF.

The genes are TRBV24-1 and TRBJ1-2; D unresolved. CDR3 length equals 12 residues. Germline assignment: CDR1 KGHDR and CDR2 SFDVKD. Trimming removed 4 bases from V and 5 bases from J, with 7 bases in between. The chain's CDR3 is CATSDGFYGYTF. In nucleotides, the CDR3 is TGTGCCACCAGTGACGGGTTTTATGGCTACACCTTC.